This T cell receptor (beta chain) comes out of a study of shared clonotypes between healthy human individuals. At the level of the study: Sampling drew on donors who were a couple of women and a few men aged 18 to 49.

CDR1 and CDR2 (germline): SGHAT, FQNNGV. V was shortened by 4 bases and J by 3 bases, with 6 bases between the two germline ends. The CDR3 has 12 residues. Only CD45RO-negative cells positively selected for CCR7 counted as naive CD8 cells, so terminally differentiated effector memory CD45RA+ cells were excluded. As processed by the authors: Junction-only immunoSEQ sequences carried no quality scores, so filtering differed. The assay was immunoSEQ multiplex PCR, and TCRdb's table has in-frame clones only and misses some. V, J and clone size are those of that table, while D and trimming were read from the DNA. The sample includes about 580,000 clones, 95% to 98% of them seen just once.

This sequence originates from a man younger than 45 in good health. The sample comprised naive CD8+ T cells sorted from blood. The rearrangement uses TRBV11-2 and TRBJ1-1, with D unclear. Here the CDR3 DNA reads TGTGCCAGCAGCTCCTGGGACACTGAAGCTTTCTTT. Translation: CASSSWDTEAFF.